The present entry profiles one T cell receptor (beta chain) with its context. TCRdb used MiXCR to reprocess the RT-PCR reads, holding one entry per CDR3 protein. The sample records 85,000 to 90,000 distinct CDR3 sequences, roughly 43% being singletons. The germline V and J ends were trimmed by 1 base and 5 bases, with 11 bases remaining between them. The CDR3 length is 14 residues. Germline V lookup: CDR1 SGHVS, CDR2 FQNEAQ. The data belong to a study of patients and donors after allogeneic stem cell transplantation. This TCR was sampled from a human donor who was either an allogeneic HSCT recipient or a stem cell or donor lymphocyte infusion donor (not recorded which). It is not recorded whose cells these are; they may come from a transplant donor. What was sequenced was blood, either unsorted or a sorted T cell fraction (not recorded which). The V and J genes are TRBV7-8 and TRBJ1-1; possible D gene TRBD1, 5 bases. CDR3 DNA sequence: TGTGCCAGCAGCTTAGTCCAGGGAGAAACTGAAGCTTTCTTT. This codes for CASSLVQGETEAFF.